The sequence of this TCR beta chain was determined in a study of T cell responses to AZD1222 COVID-19 vaccine. The protocol was immunoSEQ multiplex PCR, while the TCRdb copy is restricted to in-frame clones and leaves out a portion. The sample lists about 170,000 clones; more than 80% were seen once. The clonotype comes from an adult in good health. The sample consisted of peripheral blood, taken on day 0 of AZD1222 vaccination.

The CDR3 DNA reads TGTGCCAGCAAAGTGGCTAGTGGGAATGAGCAGTTCTTC. This codes for CASKVASGNEQFF. The chain combines TRBV2 with TRBJ2-1; D unclear. The germline V and J ends were trimmed by 7 bases and 7 bases, with 14 bases remaining between them. The CDR3 length is 13 residues. CDR1 and CDR2 from the germline V gene are SNHLY and FYNNEI.